These 9 T cell receptor beta chains came from one sample sequenced in a study of T cells in Graves' hyperthyroidism and ophthalmopathy. From RNA transcripts, TCR beta CDR3 regions were amplified. HTBI primers drove first-round RT-PCR of the TCR CDR3. From the multiplex PCR reads, TCRdb called clonotypes with MiXCR, one entry per CDR3 protein. Of around 570,000 distinct CDR3 sequences listed, approximately 20% are singletons. The sample taken for sequencing was blood. These receptors all come from a man aged 35 to 55 with Graves' ophthalmopathy.

This clonotype was counted at least ten times. The chain employs TRBV30 and TRBJ1-4; the D gene is possibly TRBD1 (5 bases). The CDR3 contains 14 residues. V was clipped by 3 bases and J by 4 bases, with 12 bases between them. The germline gives CDR1 GTSNPN, CDR2 SVGIG (reference sequence). CDR3 protein: CAWSRGGDNEKLFF. In DNA, the CDR3 is TGTGCCTGGAGCCGGGGGGGTGATAATGAAAAACTGTTTTTT.

This clonotype was counted ten times or more. This chain links TRBV28 with TRBJ2-3; tentatively, D is TRBD1 (6 bases). The V end lost 3 bases, the J end lost 3 bases, and 13 bases lay between the germline ends. CDR1 is MDHEN and CDR2 is SYDVKM in the germline V gene. This CDR3 has 15 residues. The CDR3 sequence: CASSFRAGATDTQYF. The DNA for the CDR3 is TGTGCCAGCAGTTTCAGGGCAGGGGCTACAGATACGCAGTATTTT. Filled out from reference TRBV28 and TRBJ2-3, the complete variable domain reads DVKVTQSSRYLVKRTGEKVFLECVQDMDHENMFWYRQDPGLGLRLIYFSYDVKMKEKGDIPEGYSVSREKKERFSLILESASTNQTSMYLCASSFRAGATDTQYFGPGTRLTVL.

There are many counts of this clonotype. The rearrangement joins TRBV7-2 to TRBJ2-2; no definite D call. The length of the CDR3 is 13 residues. V was clipped by 0 bases and J by 7 bases, with 6 bases between them. Germline V gene data show CDR1 as SGHTA and CDR2 as FQGNSA. CDR3 nucleotides: TGTGCCAGCAGCTTAGCCGGGCTCGGGGAGCTGTTTTTT. Residues: CASSLAGLGELFF.

This clonotype showed up just a few times. The chain has TRBV20-1 and TRBJ1-2, with D possibly matching TRBD1 (6 bases). The CDR3 has 13 amino acids. The germline V gene has CDR1 DFQATT and CDR2 SNEGSKA (reference sequence). V lost 3 bases to trimming and J lost 1 base, with 9 bases between them. CDR3 in amino acids: CSARGTINYGYTF. In DNA form, the CDR3 reads TGCAGTGCTAGGGGGACAATTAACTATGGCTACACCTTC.

This clonotype was counted at least ten times. CDR3 coding DNA: TGCAGTGCTAGAGATCTGAACGGGGGCTACACCTTC. This encodes CSARDLNGGYTF. V usage is TRBV20-1 and J usage is TRBJ1-2; the D is unclear. Germline lookup yields CDR1 DFQATT and CDR2 SNEGSKA (reference sequence). The V end was cut by 0 bases, the J end by 8 bases, with 10 bases between. The CDR3 runs to 12 residues.

This clonotype showed up many times. This chain connects TRBV3-1 to TRBJ2-7; D possibly corresponds to TRBD1 (6 bases). V was clipped by 4 bases and J by 9 bases, with 19 bases between them. From germline, CDR1 is LGHDT and CDR2 YNNKEL (reference sequence). The CDR3 covers 14 residues. The CDR3 nucleotides are TGTGCCAGCAGCCCCCGACAGGACAGCTTAGGGCAGTACTTC. This codes for CASSPRQDSLGQYF.

This clonotype was seen more than once but under ten times. The rearrangement uses TRBV10-3 and TRBJ2-1, with TRBD1 as a possible D gene (6 bases). Trimming pared 3 bases from V and 6 bases from J, leaving 9 bases between. Germline CDR1 is ENHRY and CDR2 is SYGVKD. This CDR3 is built from 13 residues. The DNA for the CDR3 is TGTGCCATCAGTGACAGGGGCAGCAATGAGCAGTTCTTC. This codes for CAISDRGSNEQFF.

On this clonotype itself: A clone one base away is much larger, so this may be a read error. V gene TRBV30 combines with J gene TRBJ1-2; 7 bases align to TRBD1. Germline V gene sequence: CDR1 GTSNPN, CDR2 SVGIG (reference sequence). The CDR3 has 13 amino acids. The J segment lost 6 bases and the V segment lost 4 bases, leaving 8 bases of the junction unmatched. CDR3: CAWTSGGANGYTF. For the CDR3, the DNA is TGTGCCTGGACCTCAGGGGGGGCCAATGGCTACACCTTC.

This clonotype was detected ten times or more. CDR3 DNA sequence: TGTGCCAGCAGTACCTATTTGAGTTTTGGTTTCGAGCAGTACTTC. Protein product: CASSTYLSFGFEQYF. The chain couples TRBV6-1 to TRBJ2-7; D is unresolved. Germline V gene lookup returns CDR1 MNHNS and CDR2 SASEGT. The germline V and J ends were trimmed by 5 bases and 6 bases, with 20 bases remaining between them. The CDR3 has 15 residues.